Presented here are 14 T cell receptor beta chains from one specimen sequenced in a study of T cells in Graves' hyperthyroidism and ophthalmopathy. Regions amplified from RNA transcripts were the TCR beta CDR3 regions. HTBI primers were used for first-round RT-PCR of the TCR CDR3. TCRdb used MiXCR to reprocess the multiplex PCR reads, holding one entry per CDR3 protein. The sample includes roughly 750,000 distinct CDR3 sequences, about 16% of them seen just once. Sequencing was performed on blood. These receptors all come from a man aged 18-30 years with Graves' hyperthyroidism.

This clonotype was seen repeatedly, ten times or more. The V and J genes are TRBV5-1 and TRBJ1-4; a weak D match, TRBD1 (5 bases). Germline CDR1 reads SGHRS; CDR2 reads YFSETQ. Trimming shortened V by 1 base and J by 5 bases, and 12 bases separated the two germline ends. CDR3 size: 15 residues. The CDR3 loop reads CASSLLAGLNEKLFF. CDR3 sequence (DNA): TGCGCCAGCAGCTTGTTAGCAGGGTTGAATGAAAAACTGTTTTTT.

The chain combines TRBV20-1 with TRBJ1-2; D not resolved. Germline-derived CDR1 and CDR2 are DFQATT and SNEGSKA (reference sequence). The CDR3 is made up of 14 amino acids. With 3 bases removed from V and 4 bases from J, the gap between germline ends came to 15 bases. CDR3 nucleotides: TGCAGTGCTAGGTTGGGCAGGAAAACCTATGGCTACACCTTC. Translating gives CSARLGRKTYGYTF.

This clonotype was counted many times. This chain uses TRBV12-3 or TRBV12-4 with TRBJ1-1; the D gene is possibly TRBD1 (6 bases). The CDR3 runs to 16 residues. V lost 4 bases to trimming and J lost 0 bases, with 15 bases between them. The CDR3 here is CASSSDRYPMNTEAFF. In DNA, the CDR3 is TGTGCCAGCAGTTCAGACAGGTACCCCATGAACACTGAAGCTTTCTTT.

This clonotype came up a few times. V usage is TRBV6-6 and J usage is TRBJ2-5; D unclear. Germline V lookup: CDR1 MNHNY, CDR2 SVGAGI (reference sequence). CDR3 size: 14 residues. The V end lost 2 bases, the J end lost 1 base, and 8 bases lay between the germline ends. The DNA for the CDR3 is TGTGCCAGCAGTTACGTCGGAGCCCAAGAGACCCAGTACTTC. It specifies CASSYVGAQETQYF.

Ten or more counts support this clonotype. The CDR3 spells CSANGESSYNEQFF. The CDR3 DNA sequence: TGCAGTGCTAACGGGGAAAGCTCCTACAATGAGCAGTTCTTC. The chain uses TRBV20-1 and TRBJ2-1; D might be TRBD2 (5 bases). V gave up 4 bases and J gave up 0 bases, with 10 bases separating them. Germline CDR1 is DFQATT and CDR2 is SNEGSKA (reference sequence). The CDR3 contains 14 residues.

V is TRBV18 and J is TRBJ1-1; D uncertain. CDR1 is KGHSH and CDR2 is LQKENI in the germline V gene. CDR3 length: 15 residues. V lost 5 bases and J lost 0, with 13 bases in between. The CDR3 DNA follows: TGTGCCAGCTCAGACACAGTGACCATGAACACTGAAGCTTTCTTT. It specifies CASSDTVTMNTEAFF. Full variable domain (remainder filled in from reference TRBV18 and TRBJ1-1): NAGVMQNPRHLVRRRGQEARLRCSPMKGHSHVYWYRQLPEEGLKFMVYLQKENIIDESGMPKERFSAEFPKEGPSILRIQQVVRGDSAAYFCASSDTVTMNTEAFFGQGTRLTVV.

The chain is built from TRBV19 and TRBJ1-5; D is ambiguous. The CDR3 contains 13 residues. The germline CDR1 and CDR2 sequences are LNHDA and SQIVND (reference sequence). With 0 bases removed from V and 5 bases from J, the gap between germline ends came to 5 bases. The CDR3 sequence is CASSIEADQPQHF. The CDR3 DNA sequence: TGTGCCAGTAGTATAGAAGCGGATCAGCCCCAGCATTTT.

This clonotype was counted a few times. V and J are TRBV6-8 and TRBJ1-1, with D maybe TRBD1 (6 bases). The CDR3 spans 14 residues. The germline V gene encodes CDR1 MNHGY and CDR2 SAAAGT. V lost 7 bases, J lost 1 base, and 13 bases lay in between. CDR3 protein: CASTRQDPNTEAFF. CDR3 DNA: TGTGCCAGCACCCGACAGGACCCGAACACTGAAGCTTTCTTT.

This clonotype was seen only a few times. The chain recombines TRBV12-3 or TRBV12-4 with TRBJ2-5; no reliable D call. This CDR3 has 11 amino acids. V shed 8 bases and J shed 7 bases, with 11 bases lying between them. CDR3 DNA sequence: TGTGCCAGCGGGAAGCTAGGGACCCAGTACTTC. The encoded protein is CASGKLGTQYF.

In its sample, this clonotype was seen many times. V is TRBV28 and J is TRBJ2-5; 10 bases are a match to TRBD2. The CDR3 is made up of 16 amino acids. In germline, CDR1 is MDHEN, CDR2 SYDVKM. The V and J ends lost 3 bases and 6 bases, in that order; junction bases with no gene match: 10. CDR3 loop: CASSFGLAGEGKTQYF. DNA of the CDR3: TGTGCCAGCAGTTTCGGCCTAGCGGGGGAAGGGAAGACCCAGTACTTC.

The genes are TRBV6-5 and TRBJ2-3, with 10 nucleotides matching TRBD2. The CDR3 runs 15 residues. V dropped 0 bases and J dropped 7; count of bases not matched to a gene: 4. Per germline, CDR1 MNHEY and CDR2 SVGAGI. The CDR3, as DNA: TGTGCCAGCAGTTACTCGTCTAGCGGGAGCCATACGCAGTATTTT. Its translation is CASSYSSSGSHTQYF.

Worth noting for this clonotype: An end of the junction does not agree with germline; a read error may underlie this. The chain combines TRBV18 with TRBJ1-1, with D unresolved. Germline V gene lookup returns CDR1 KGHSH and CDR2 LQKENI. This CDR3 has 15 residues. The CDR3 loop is CASSPPPGMNTEALF. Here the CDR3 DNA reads TGTGCCAGCTCACCACCTCCGGGGATGAACACTGAAGCTCTCTTT.

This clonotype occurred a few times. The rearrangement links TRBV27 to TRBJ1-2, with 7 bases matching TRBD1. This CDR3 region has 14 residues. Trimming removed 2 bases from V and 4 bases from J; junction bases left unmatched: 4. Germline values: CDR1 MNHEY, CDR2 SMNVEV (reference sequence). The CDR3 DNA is TGTGCCAGCAGTTTACAGGGGGGAATCTATGGCTACACCTTC. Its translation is CASSLQGGIYGYTF.

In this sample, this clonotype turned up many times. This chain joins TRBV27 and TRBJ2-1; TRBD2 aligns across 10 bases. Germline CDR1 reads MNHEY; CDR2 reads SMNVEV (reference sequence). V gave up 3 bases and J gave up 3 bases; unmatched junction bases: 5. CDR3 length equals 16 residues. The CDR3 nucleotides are TGTGCCAGCAGTTTCTCCGGGACTAGCGACTACAATGAGCAGTTCTTC. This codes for CASSFSGTSDYNEQFF.